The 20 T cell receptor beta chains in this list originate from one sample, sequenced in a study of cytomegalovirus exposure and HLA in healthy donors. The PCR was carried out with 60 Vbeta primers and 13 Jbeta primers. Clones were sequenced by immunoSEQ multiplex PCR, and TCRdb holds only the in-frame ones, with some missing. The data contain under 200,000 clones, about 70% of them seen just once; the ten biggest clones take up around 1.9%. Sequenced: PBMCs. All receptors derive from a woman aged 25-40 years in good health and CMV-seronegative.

The CDR3 sequence: CGAGGLWDTGELFF. The DNA of the CDR3 is TGTGGAGCGGGGGGTCTATGGGACACCGGGGAGCTGTTTTTT. The chain is built from TRBV11-2 and TRBJ2-2; 9 bases map to TRBD2. The germline gives CDR1 SGHAT, CDR2 FQNNGV. This CDR3 has 14 residues.

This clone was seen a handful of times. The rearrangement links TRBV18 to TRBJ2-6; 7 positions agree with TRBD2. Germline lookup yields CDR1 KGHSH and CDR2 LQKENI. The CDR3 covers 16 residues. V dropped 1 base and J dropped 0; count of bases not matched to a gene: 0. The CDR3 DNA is TGTGCCAGCTCACCACGGGGGGGCTCTGGGGCCAACGTCCTGACTTTC. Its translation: CASSPRGGSGANVLTF.

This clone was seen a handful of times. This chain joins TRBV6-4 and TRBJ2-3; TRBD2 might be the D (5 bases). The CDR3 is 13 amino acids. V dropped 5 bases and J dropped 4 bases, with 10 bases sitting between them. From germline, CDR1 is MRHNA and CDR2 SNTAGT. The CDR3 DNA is TGTGCCAGCAGTTACCGGGAATCAGATACGCAGTATTTT. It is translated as CASSYRESDTQYF.

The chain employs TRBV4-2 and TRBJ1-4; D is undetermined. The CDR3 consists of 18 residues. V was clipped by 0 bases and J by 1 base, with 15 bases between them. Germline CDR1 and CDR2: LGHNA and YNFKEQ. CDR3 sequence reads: CASSQDPTRRGTNEKLFF. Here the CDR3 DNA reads TGTGCCAGCAGCCAAGATCCGACACGTCGTGGAACTAATGAAAAACTGTTTTTT.

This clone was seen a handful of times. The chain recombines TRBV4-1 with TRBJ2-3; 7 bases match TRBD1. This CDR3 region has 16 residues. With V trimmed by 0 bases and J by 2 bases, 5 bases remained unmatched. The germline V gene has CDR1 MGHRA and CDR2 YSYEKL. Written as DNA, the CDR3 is TGCGCCAGCAGCCAAGATGAGGGGGCGGTCACAGATACGCAGTATTTT. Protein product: CASSQDEGAVTDTQYF.

The CDR3 here is CASSRDRLNEKLFF. The CDR3 DNA sequence: TGTGCCAGCAGCAGGGACAGACTTAATGAAAAACTGTTTTTT. The V and J genes are TRBV2 and TRBJ1-4; 7 bases align to TRBD1. Germline V gives CDR1 SNHLY, CDR2 FYNNEI. The junction had 5 bases not matched to a gene; V was cut back by 6 bases and J by 4 bases. The CDR3 extends over 14 amino acids.

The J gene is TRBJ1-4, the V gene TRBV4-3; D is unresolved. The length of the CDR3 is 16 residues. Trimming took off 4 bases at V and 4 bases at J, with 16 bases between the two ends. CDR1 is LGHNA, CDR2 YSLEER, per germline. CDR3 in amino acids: CASSRSPQEFNEKLFF. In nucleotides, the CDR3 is TGCGCCAGCAGCCGATCCCCTCAGGAATTTAATGAAAAACTGTTTTTT.

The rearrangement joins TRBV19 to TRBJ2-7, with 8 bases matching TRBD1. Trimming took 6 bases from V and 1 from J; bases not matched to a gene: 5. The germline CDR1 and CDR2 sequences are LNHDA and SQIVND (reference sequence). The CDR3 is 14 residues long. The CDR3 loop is CASSRDRSSYEQYF. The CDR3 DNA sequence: TGTGCCAGTAGCCGGGACAGGAGTTCCTACGAGCAGTACTTC.

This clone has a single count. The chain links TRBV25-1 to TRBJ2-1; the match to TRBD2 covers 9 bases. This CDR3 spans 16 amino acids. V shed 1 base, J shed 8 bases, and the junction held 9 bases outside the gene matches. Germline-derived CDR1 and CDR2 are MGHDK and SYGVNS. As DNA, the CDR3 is TGTGCCAGCAGTGAATTGACGGCGGGAGGGCCTCATGAGCAGTTCTTC. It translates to CASSELTAGGPHEQFF.

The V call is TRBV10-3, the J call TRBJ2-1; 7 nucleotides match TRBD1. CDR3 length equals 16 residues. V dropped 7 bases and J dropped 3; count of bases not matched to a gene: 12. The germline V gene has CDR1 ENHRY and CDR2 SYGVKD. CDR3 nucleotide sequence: TGTGCCATCAACAAGGCAGACAGGGATTACTACAATGAGCAGTTCTTC. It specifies CAINKADRDYYNEQFF.

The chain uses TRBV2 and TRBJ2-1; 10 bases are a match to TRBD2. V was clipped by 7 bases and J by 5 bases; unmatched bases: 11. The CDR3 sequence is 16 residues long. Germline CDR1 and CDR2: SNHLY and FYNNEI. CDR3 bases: TGTGCCAGCATTTTTCTAGCGGGAGAGTCTGACAATGAGCAGTTCTTC. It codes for CASIFLAGESDNEQFF.

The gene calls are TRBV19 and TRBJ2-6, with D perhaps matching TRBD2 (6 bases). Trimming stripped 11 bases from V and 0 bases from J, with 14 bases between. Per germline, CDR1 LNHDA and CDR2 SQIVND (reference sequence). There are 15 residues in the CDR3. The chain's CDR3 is CACGAGNSGANVLTF. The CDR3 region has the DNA TGTGCCTGCGGGGCAGGGAACTCTGGGGCCAACGTCCTGACTTTC.

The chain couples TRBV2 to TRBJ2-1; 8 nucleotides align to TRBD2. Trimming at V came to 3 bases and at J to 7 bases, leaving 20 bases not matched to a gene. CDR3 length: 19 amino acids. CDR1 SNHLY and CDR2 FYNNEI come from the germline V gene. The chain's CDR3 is CASSDSAGGAVLGGNEQFF. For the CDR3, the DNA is TGTGCCAGCAGTGATAGTGCCGGGGGGGCGGTCTTGGGTGGGAATGAGCAGTTCTTC. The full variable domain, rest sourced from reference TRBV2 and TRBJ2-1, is EPEVTQTPSHQVTQMGQEVILRCVPISNHLYFYWYRQILGQKVEFLVSFYNNEISEKSEIFDDQFSVERPDGSNFTLKIRSTKLEDSAMYFCASSDSAGGAVLGGNEQFFGPGTRLTVL.

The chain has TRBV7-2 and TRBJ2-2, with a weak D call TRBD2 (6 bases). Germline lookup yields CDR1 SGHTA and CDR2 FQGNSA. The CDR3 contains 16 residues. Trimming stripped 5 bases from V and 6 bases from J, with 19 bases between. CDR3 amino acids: CASSPPSGTPSGELFF. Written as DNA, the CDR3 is TGTGCCAGCAGCCCGCCCTCCGGGACTCCATCCGGGGAGCTGTTTTTT.

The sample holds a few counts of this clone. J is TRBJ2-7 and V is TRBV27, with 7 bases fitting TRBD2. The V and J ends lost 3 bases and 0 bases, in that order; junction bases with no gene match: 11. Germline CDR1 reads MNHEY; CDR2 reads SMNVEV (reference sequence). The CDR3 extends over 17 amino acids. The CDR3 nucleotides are TGTGCCAGCAGTTTGAGGTCTAGCGGTGATCTCTCCTACGAGCAGTACTTC. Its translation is CASSLRSSGDLSYEQYF.

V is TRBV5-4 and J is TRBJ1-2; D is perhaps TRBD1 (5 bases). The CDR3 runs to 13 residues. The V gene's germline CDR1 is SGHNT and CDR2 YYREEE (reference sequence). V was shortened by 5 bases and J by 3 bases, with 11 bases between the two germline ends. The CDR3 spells CASRPRVDYGYTF. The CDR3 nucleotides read TGTGCCAGCAGACCCAGGGTGGACTATGGCTACACCTTC. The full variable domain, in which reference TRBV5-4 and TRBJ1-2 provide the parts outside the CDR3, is ETGVTQSPTHLIKTRGQQVTLRCSSQSGHNTVSWYQQALGQGPQFIFQYYREEENGRGNFPPRFSGLQFPNYSSELNVNALELDDSALYLCASRPRVDYGYTFGSGTRLTVV.

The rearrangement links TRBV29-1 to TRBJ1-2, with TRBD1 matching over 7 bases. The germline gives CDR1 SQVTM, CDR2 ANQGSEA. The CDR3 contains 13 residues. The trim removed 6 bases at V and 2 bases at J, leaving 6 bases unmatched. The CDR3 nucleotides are TGCAGCGTCCCTAAGACAGGGAACTATGGCTACACCTTC. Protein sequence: CSVPKTGNYGYTF.

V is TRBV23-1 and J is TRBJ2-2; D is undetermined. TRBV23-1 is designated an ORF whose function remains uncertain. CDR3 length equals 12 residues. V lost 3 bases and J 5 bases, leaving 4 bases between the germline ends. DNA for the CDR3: TGCGCCAGCAGTCACCCAACCGGGGAGCTGTTTTTT. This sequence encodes CASSHPTGELFF.

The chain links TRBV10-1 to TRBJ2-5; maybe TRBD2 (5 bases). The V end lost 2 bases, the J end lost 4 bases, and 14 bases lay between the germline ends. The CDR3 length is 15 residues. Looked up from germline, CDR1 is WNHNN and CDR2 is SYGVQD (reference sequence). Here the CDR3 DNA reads TGCGCCAGCAGTGAGGGTCGAGGGCTGAGAGAGACCCAGTACTTC. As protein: CASSEGRGLRETQYF.

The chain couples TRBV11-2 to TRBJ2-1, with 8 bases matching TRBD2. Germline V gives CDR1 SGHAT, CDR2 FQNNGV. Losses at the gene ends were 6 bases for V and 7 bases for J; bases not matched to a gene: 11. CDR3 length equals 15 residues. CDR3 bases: TGTGCCAGCAGTTCCCGGACTAGCTGGGGAAATGAGCAGTTCTTC. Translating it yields CASSSRTSWGNEQFF.